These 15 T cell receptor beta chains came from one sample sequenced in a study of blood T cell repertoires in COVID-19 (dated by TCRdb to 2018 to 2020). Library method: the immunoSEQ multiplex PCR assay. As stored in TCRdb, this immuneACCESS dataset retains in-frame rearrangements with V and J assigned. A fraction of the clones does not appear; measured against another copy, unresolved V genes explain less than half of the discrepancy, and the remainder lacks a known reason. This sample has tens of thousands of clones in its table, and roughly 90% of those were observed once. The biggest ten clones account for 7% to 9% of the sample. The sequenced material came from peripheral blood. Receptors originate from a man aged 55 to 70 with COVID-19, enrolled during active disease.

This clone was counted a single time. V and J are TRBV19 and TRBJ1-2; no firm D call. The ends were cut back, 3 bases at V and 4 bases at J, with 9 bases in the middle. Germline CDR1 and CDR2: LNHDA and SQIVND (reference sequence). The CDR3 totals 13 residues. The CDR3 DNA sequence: TGTGCCAGTAGTATGGCTGAGCGCTATGGCTACACCTTC. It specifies CASSMAERYGYTF.

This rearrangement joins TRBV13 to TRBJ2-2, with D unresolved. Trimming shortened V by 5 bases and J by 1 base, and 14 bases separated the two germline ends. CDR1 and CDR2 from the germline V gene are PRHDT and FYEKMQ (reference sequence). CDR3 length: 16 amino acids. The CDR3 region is CASSPRWPGNTGELFF. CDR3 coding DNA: TGTGCCAGCAGCCCACGGTGGCCGGGGAACACCGGGGAGCTGTTTTTT.

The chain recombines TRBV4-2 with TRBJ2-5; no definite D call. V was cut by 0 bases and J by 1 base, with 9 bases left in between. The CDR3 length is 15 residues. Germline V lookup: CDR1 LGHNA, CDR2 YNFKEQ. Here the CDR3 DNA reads TGTGCCAGCAGCCAAGATTACACACCCCAAGAGACCCAGTACTTC. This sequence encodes CASSQDYTPQETQYF.

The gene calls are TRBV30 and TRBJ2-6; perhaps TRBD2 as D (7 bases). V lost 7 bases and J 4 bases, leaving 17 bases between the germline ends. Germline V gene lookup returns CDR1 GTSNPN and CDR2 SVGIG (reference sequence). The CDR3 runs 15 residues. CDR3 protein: CAYRAPGRGANVLTF. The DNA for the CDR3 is TGTGCCTACAGGGCGCCCGGGAGGGGGGCCAACGTCCTGACTTTC.

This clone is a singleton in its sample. The CDR3 loop is CASSSPTRDRDTEAFF. CDR3 DNA: TGTGCCAGCAGTTCCCCGACTCGGGACAGGGATACTGAAGCTTTCTTT. The chain combines TRBV28 with TRBJ1-1; 9 bases line up with TRBD1. The V gene end was trimmed by 4 bases and the J gene end by 5 bases; junction bases not matched to a gene: 11. The germline gives CDR1 MDHEN, CDR2 SYDVKM. This CDR3 is 16 amino acids long.

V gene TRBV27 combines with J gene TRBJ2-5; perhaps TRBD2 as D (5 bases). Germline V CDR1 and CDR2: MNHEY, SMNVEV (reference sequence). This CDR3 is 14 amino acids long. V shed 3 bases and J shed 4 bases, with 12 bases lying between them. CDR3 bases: TGTGCCAGCAGTTTCGGCGAGGGCCGAGAGACCCAGTACTTC. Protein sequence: CASSFGEGRETQYF.

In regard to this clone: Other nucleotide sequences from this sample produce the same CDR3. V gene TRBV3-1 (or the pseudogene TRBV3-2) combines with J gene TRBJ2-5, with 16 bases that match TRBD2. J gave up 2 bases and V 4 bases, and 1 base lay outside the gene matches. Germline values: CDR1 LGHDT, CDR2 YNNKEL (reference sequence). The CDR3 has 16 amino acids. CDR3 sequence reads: CASSPGLAGGQETQYF. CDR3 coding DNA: TGTGCCAGCAGCCCGGGACTAGCGGGAGGGCAAGAGACCCAGTACTTC.

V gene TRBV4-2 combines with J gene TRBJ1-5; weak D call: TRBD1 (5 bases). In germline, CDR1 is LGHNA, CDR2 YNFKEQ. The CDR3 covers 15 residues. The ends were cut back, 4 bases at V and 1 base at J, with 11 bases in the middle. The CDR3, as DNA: TGTGCCAGCAGCCCGCAGTCAGGGAGCAATCAGCCCCAGCATTTT. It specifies CASSPQSGSNQPQHF.

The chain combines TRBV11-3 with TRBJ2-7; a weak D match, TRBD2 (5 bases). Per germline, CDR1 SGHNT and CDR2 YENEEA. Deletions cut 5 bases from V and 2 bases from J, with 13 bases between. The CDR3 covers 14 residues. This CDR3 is CASSLRTVTYEQYF. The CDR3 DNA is TGTGCCAGCAGCCTTCGGACTGTAACCTACGAGCAGTACTTC.

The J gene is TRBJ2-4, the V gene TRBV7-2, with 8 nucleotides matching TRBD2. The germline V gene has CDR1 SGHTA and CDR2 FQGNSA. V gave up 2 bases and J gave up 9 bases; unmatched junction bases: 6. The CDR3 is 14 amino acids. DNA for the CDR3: TGTGCCAGCAGCTTACGGGGACTAGAACGCATTCAGTACTTC. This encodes CASSLRGLERIQYF.

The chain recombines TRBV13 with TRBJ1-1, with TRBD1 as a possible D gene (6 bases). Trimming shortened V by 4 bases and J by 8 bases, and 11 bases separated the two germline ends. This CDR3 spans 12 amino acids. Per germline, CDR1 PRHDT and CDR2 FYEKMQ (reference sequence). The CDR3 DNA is TGTGCCAGCAGCTCCATCGACAGGGAAGCTTTCTTT. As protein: CASSSIDREAFF. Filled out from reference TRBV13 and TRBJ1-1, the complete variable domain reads AAGVIQSPRHLIKEKRETATLKCYPIPRHDTVYWYQQGPGQDPQFLISFYEKMQSDKGSIPDRFSAQQFSDYHSELNMSSLELGDSALYFCASSSIDREAFFGQGTRLTVV.

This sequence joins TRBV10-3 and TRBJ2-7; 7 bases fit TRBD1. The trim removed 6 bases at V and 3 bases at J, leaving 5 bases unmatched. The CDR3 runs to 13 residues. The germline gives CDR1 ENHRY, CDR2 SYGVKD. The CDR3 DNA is TGTGCCATCAGCATGGGACAGAACTACGAGCAGTACTTC. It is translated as CAISMGQNYEQYF.

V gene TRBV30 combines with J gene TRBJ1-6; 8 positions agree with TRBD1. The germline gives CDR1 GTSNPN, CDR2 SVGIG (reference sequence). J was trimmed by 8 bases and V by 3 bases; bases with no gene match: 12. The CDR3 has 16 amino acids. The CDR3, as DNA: TGTGCCTGGAGCAAACACCCCACAGGGGGACATTCACCCCTCCACTTT. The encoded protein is CAWSKHPTGGHSPLHF.

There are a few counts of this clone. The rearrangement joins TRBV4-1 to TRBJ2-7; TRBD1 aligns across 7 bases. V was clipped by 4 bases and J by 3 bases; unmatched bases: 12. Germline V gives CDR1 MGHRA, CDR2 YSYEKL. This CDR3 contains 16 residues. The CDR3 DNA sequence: TGCGCCAGCAGCCCGTCGCTAGGGGGCGGTTTCTACGAGCAGTACTTC. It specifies CASSPSLGGGFYEQYF.

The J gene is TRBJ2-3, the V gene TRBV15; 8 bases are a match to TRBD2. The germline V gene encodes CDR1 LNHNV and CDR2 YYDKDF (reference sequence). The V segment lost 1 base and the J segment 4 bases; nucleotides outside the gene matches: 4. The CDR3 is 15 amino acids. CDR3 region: CATSRGAGGPDTQYF. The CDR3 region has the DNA TGTGCCACCAGCAGAGGGGCGGGAGGCCCAGATACGCAGTATTTT.